Presented here are 22 T cell receptor beta chains from one specimen sequenced in a study of T cell repertoires in cytomegalovirus infection. Via MiXCR, TCRdb re-called the reads, giving one row per CDR3 protein. The sample records about 900,000 distinct CDR3 sequences, roughly 30% being singletons. Antigens of these TCRs are unknown. The material sequenced was cultured CD8+ T cells from PBMCs, taken from culture after CMV antigen stimulation. These receptors all stem from a human donor in good health (CMV status not recorded). Some clones in this sample may be carry-over from other donors' samples.

V is TRBV7-6 and J is TRBJ2-1, with D possibly being TRBD2 (7 bases). Germline V CDR1 and CDR2: SGHVS, FNYEAQ. The CDR3 has 17 residues. V lost 5 bases and J 5 bases, leaving 22 bases between the germline ends. CDR3 DNA sequence: TGTGCCAGCAGCCCGATGGGGGGGCCCTTTTACGACAATGAGCAGTTCTTC. This sequence encodes CASSPMGGPFYDNEQFF.

V and J are TRBV7-9 and TRBJ2-7; D perhaps matches TRBD1 (6 bases). The CDR3 loop spans 14 amino acids. Germline values: CDR1 SEHNR, CDR2 FQNEAQ (reference sequence). V was trimmed by 5 bases and J by 3 bases, leaving 14 bases between them. Here the CDR3 DNA reads TGTGCCAGCAGCCACGCCTTAGGGGGCTACGAGCAGTACTTC. Protein: CASSHALGGYEQYF.

This clonotype has just a few counts. This chain joins TRBV29-1 and TRBJ1-1, with TRBD1 identical over 9 bases. Germline V CDR1 and CDR2: SQVTM, ANQGSEA. The CDR3 runs to 11 residues. The trim removed 4 bases at V and 6 bases at J, leaving 0 bases unmatched. CDR3 sequence: CSVGTGAEAFF. The CDR3 region has the DNA TGCAGCGTTGGGACAGGGGCTGAAGCTTTCTTT.

The table lists this clonotype with a few counts. This rearrangement joins TRBV14 to TRBJ2-7, with a weak D call TRBD1 (5 bases). CDR1 is SGHDN and CDR2 is FVKESK in the germline V gene. The CDR3 covers 13 residues. V shed 6 bases and J shed 5 bases, with 14 bases lying between them. The CDR3 bases are TGTGCCAGCAGTCTTGCAGGGATCCACGAGCAGTACTTC. This translates into CASSLAGIHEQYF.

This clonotype occurred a few times. The rearrangement uses TRBV20-1 and TRBJ2-7; TRBD2 aligns across 7 bases. V shed 6 bases and J 0 bases; nucleotides not matched to a gene: 5. The CDR3 totals 13 residues. Per the germline V gene, CDR1 is DFQATT and CDR2 is SNEGSKA (reference sequence). The CDR3 DNA follows: TGCAGTGCCGAAAGGGACTACTCCTACGAGCAGTACTTC. As protein: CSAERDYSYEQYF.

The gene calls are TRBV7-9 and TRBJ1-1; 7 positions agree with TRBD1. V lost 6 bases, J lost 2 bases, and 18 bases stayed unmatched. CDR1 is SEHNR, CDR2 FQNEAQ, per germline (reference sequence). The length of the CDR3 is 18 residues. The CDR3 coding sequence is TGTGCCAGCAGACCCCCGACCGGGACAGCCAAACCCAACACTGAAGCTTTCTTT. Its translation is CASRPPTGTAKPNTEAFF.

This clonotype was seen only a few times. The chain couples TRBV12-5 to TRBJ2-7; the match to TRBD1 covers 9 bases. The trim removed 1 base at V and 4 bases at J, leaving 2 bases unmatched. CDR1 LGHNT and CDR2 FRNRAP come from the germline V gene. This CDR3 region has 14 residues. This chain's CDR3 is CASGLDRGRYEQYF. The CDR3 DNA sequence: TGTGCTAGTGGTTTGGACAGGGGGCGATACGAGCAGTACTTC.

This clonotype was detected many times. The J gene is TRBJ2-5, the V gene TRBV7-2; D unresolved. From germline, CDR1 is SGHTA and CDR2 FQGNSA. The CDR3 extends over 12 amino acids. V was cut by 5 bases and J by 3 bases, with 7 bases left in between. The CDR3: CASSPWEETQYF. The CDR3 nucleotides read TGTGCCAGCAGCCCGTGGGAAGAGACCCAGTACTTC.

V and J are TRBV11-2 and TRBJ1-6; TRBD1 might be the D (5 bases). The CDR3 covers 15 residues. Trimming removed 1 base from V and 6 bases from J, with 10 bases in between. Germline V gene lookup returns CDR1 SGHAT and CDR2 FQNNGV. For the CDR3, the DNA is TGTGCCAGCAGCTTAGCGGGGGGGTTTAATTCACCCCTCCACTTT. Translation: CASSLAGGFNSPLHF.

The table lists this clonotype with many counts. This sequence joins TRBV7-8 and TRBJ1-1; TRBD1 is a possible D gene (5 bases). Germline loops: CDR1 SGHVS, CDR2 FQNEAQ. CDR3 length: 15 amino acids. The V gene lost 1 base and the J gene lost 1 base, with 10 bases spanning the gap. CDR3 sequence reads: CASSLGGGSNTEAFF. The DNA for the CDR3 is TGTGCCAGCAGCTTAGGGGGCGGGTCGAACACTGAAGCTTTCTTT. Full variable domain (missing parts from reference TRBV7-8 and TRBJ1-1): GAGVSQSPRYKVAKRGQDVALRCDPISGHVSLFWYQQALGQGPEFLTYFQNEAQLDKSGLPSDRFFAERPEGSVSTLKIQRTQQEDSAVYLCASSLGGGSNTEAFFGQGTRLTVV.

The chain carries TRBV4-1 and TRBJ1-5, with D possibly TRBD1 on 5 matching bases. The CDR3 is 18 amino acids. The germline V gene has CDR1 MGHRA and CDR2 YSYEKL. V lost 0 bases, J lost 3 bases, and 18 bases lay in between. The CDR3, as DNA: TGCGCCAGCAGCCAAGACGCACTGACAGAGGTAATCAATCAGCCCCAGCATTTT. Residues: CASSQDALTEVINQPQHF.

This clonotype was observed many times. At one end, the junction sequence differs from germline, possibly due to a read error. J is TRBJ2-1 and V is TRBV7-7; 8 bases align to TRBD1. The germline gives CDR1 SSHAT, CDR2 FNYEAQ (reference sequence). The CDR3 loop spans 18 amino acids. CDR3 in amino acids: CASSPHTGGRGRDNEQFF. In nucleotides, the CDR3 is TGTGCTAGCAGCCCCCATACAGGGGGGCGGGGAAGGGACAATGAGCAGTTCTTC.

This clonotype was picked up a small number of times. The chain combines TRBV28 with TRBJ2-5; 12 nucleotides line up with TRBD2. CDR1 is MDHEN and CDR2 is SYDVKM in the germline V gene. There are 16 residues in the CDR3. J was trimmed by 5 bases and V by 7 bases; bases with no gene match: 11. The CDR3 DNA sequence: TGTGCCAGCAAATTGAGACTAGCGGGGGTGGGGGAGACCCAGTACTTC. It codes for CASKLRLAGVGETQYF.

Comments on this clonotype: The junction shows a germline mismatch at one end, possibly a read error. The J gene is TRBJ1-1, the V gene TRBV9; 11 nucleotides align to TRBD1. Germline V gene data show CDR1 as SGDLS and CDR2 as YYNGEE. The CDR3 totals 15 residues. DNA of the CDR3: TGTGCCGGCAGCACGATATCCGGGACAGGGGGGAAAGCTTTCTTT. Its protein product is CAGSTISGTGGKAFF.

This clonotype was seen ten or more times. V gene TRBV7-8 combines with J gene TRBJ2-2, with a possible D match to TRBD1 (6 bases). Looked up from germline, CDR1 is SGHVS and CDR2 is FQNEAQ. This CDR3 contains 15 residues. V was clipped by 3 bases and J by 1 base, with 9 bases between them. Here the CDR3 DNA reads TGTGCCAGCAGCTTCGAGGGACAGAACACCGGGGAGCTGTTTTTT. Its translation: CASSFEGQNTGELFF.

This clonotype was observed a few times. This sequence joins TRBV7-8 and TRBJ2-2; D unclear. Trimming took 6 bases from V and 0 from J, leaving 11 bases between them. The germline V gene encodes CDR1 SGHVS and CDR2 FQNEAQ. This CDR3 contains 15 residues. CDR3 region: CASRVPVPNTGELFF. The CDR3 DNA is TGTGCCAGCAGAGTCCCGGTCCCGAACACCGGGGAGCTGTTTTTT.

The chain couples TRBV11-3 to TRBJ2-3; weak D call: TRBD2 (6 bases). Germline CDR1 is SGHNT and CDR2 is YENEEA. The CDR3 contains 13 residues. The ends were cut back, 4 bases at V and 6 bases at J, with 11 bases in the middle. CDR3 in DNA: TGTGCCAGCAGCTACCCTGGGGGGGATACGCAGTATTTT. Amino acids: CASSYPGGDTQYF.

This chain joins TRBV24-1 and TRBJ2-1; a weak D match, TRBD2 (6 bases). Germline loops: CDR1 KGHDR, CDR2 SFDVKD. V shed 9 bases and J shed 3 bases, with 20 bases lying between them. This CDR3 is 16 amino acids long. CDR3 coding DNA: TGTGCCACCCTAGTAGGCGGCAGGGAGGACTACAATGAGCAGTTCTTC. It yields the protein CATLVGGREDYNEQFF.

This clonotype was observed many times. The chain employs TRBV7-2 and TRBJ2-7, with TRBD2 as a possible D gene (6 bases). V lost 0 bases and J 3 bases, leaving 9 bases between the germline ends. Germline V lookup: CDR1 SGHTA, CDR2 FQGNSA. CDR3 length: 14 amino acids. CDR3 sequence: CASSLAGGGYEQYV. CDR3 DNA: TGTGCCAGCAGCTTAGCGGGGGGTGGCTACGAGCAGTACGTC.

This chain uses TRBV11-2 with TRBJ2-7; possibly TRBD1 for D (5 bases). Germline CDR1 reads SGHAT; CDR2 reads FQNNGV. The germline V and J ends were trimmed by 3 bases and 6 bases, with 15 bases remaining between them. The CDR3 is made up of 14 amino acids. The CDR3 region is CASSFNGARSEQYV. The CDR3 DNA is TGTGCCAGCAGCTTTAATGGGGCAAGGAGCGAGCAGTACGTC.

This clonotype was seen just once. V and J are TRBV29-1 and TRBJ2-7; unclear D gene. In germline, CDR1 is SQVTM, CDR2 ANQGSEA. The V end was cut by 1 base, the J end by 3 bases, with 13 bases between. CDR3 length: 14 residues. CDR3 in DNA: TGCAGCGTTGAAGGGGCCAGAATTGGCTACGAGCAGTACTTC. Protein product: CSVEGARIGYEQYF.

This clonotype occurred once. The J gene is TRBJ2-5, the V gene TRBV10-2, with 11 bases identical to TRBD2. Germline V CDR1 and CDR2: WSHSY, SAAADI. The ends lost 7 bases at V and 2 bases at J; junction bases unmatched: 6. This CDR3 contains 15 residues. This CDR3 is CASTVAGGQQETQYF. The CDR3 nucleotides read TGCGCCAGCACGGTAGCGGGGGGGCAGCAAGAGACCCAGTACTTC.